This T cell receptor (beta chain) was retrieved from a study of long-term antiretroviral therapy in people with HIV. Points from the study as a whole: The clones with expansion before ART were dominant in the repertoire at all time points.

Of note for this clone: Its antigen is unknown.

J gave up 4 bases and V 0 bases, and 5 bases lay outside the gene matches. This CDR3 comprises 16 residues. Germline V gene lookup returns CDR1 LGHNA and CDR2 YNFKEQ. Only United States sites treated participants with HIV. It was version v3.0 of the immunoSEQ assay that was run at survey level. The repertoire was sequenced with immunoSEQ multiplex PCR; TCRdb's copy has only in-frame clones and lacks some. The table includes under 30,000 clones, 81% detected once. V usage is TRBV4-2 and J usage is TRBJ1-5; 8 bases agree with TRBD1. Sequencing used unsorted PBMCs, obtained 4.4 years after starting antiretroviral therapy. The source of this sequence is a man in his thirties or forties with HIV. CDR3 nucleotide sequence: TGTGCCAGCAGCCAAGAGCAGGGGGCGAGGAATCAGCCCCAGCATTTT. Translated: CASSQEQGARNQPQHF.